This TCR beta chain was observed in a study of cytomegalovirus exposure and HLA in healthy donors (dated by TCRdb to 2016 to 2017). Study-wide context: According to an earlier analysis of a few hundred of the donors, roughly 180 million T cells yielded 120 million or so unique TCR beta sequences and about 300 Gb of sequence data. Among about 410 genotyped donors of the cohort, an average of roughly 230,000 unique TCR beta nucleotide sequences was sequenced per donor, of which about 19% were non-productive. A later analysis re-analyzed previously published TCR beta repertoires from 550 to 700 donors and added high-resolution HLA genotyping to study TCR occurrence patterns. The study combined high-throughput TCR immunosequencing, statistical association of individual TCRs with disease status, and machine learning to predict cytomegalovirus infection status. Because of strong linkage in the cohort, 5 or 6 DR-DQ haplotypes were treated as single units for association and clustering. Donor age, sex, ethnicity and CMV serostatus were collected together with the repertoire data. The study profiled the T cell repertoires of 666 subjects by immunosequencing and related them to cytomegalovirus serostatus. HLA typing included class I and class II loci at four-digit resolution. The number of donors typed differed by locus, with roughly 620-630 for A, B, C, DRB1 and DQB1, 522 for DQA1, 600 to 610 for DPA1, and around 430 for DPB1. Along with the approximately 700-subject first cohort, a separate validation cohort of 120 different subjects was used. Of the 300 to 450 genotyped donors, 65% to 90% were placed in the genetic ancestry cluster associated with self-reported Caucasian donors. The later analysis used no new phenotypic data to find candidate immune exposures, relying instead on TCR beta sequences and their occurrence across donors. The study was designed to test whether signatures of past pathogen exposure could be identified by cataloging public T cell receptors. A later genetic analysis took genome-wide SNP genotypes for about 65% of the roughly 670 donors and used that subset as a discovery cohort. Approximately 300 gigabases of sequencing data and tens of millions of unique TCR sequences made up an early release that covered approximately 700 HLA-typed donors. In an earlier analysis of several hundred of the donors, high-throughput TCR beta sequencing was used to judge whether each TCR beta V gene segment behaved as functional or pseudogenic. Every repertoire in the discovery cohort had been generated on one and the same sequencing platform.

In total, 500 to 700 healthy bone marrow donors made up the cohort. All cohort members were sampled while nominally healthy, although unrecorded immune exposures were likely present. The donor tested CMV seropositive, placing the donor among the approximately 290 seropositive members of the cohort. A peripheral blood sample was collected from each donor, and TCR beta sequencing was performed on peripheral blood mononuclear cells. The Qiagen DNeasy Blood Extraction Kit was used to extract genomic DNA from the blood cell samples. This clone was detected only once. Its antigen specificity is not known. Base qualities are not provided; no much larger clone lies one nucleotide away. V sheds 4 bases and J sheds 5 bases, leaving 11 bases between their ends. The CDR3, from cysteine to phenylalanine, totals 13 residues. Solely the CDR3 DNA is kept, with 39 bases framed from the first base. The germline V gene (reference sequence) sets CDR1 to MNHNY and CDR2 to SVGAGI.

Points the paper makes about the study in general: According to the authors, the approach could potentially be generalized to other disease states and immunological phenotypes. While some public TCRs were present in many individuals, most TCR sequences turned up only very rarely across donors. In a later analysis, the rate of TCR association differed among HLA loci, with DRB1 alleles having the most associated TCRs and HLA-C alleles having the fewest. In a later genetic analysis, a missense DCLRE1C variant was associated with V-gene and J-gene trimming of TCR beta chains, and the association was replicated in an independent cohort. In vitro tests confirmed that a few of the cytomegalovirus-associated TCR beta chains recognize cytomegalovirus antigens. In a later analysis, some 17,000 TCR beta sequences were associated with specific HLA alleles at a false discovery rate of 0.05. In both the original and validation cohorts, the classifier was reported to diagnose cytomegalovirus status with high specificity and sensitivity. In a later analysis, HLA-associated TCR beta chains showed more clonal expansion and lower generation probabilities than non-associated chains that were equally common. HLA typing was unavailable for some donors at each locus, so association tests used only the typed subset. Correlated functional status among segregating V segments might be attributable to linkage disequilibrium, but an unknown experimental factor could not be ruled out. In a later analysis, most CMV-associated TCR beta chains were found to appear HLA-restricted, with HLA associations seemingly driven largely by CMV exposure. A further reported finding was that TCR beta sequences accurately predicted the HLA-A and HLA-B alleles for most subjects in the first cohort. The 87-base-pair reads could not distinguish some IMGT-functional V segments, including TRBV6-2 and TRBV6-3, so those segments were excluded. A cluster of highly shared sequence variants was judged likely to be a technical artifact of the sequencing pipeline. In the study, 150 to 200 TCR beta chains were listed as associated with cytomegalovirus. CMV serostatus was the only immune exposure information available for the cohort. The cohort was sequenced for TCR beta chains only, and without alpha or paired-chain data the features that could be detected were limited. A later analysis reported that several top co-occurrence clusters appeared linked to parvovirus B19, influenza, CMV and Epstein-Barr virus. In a later genetic analysis, fewer N-insertions in productive TCRs were reported among donors in an Asian-associated ancestry cluster than the roughly 640-donor mean. When HLA alleles, especially DR and DQ, strongly co-occurred, TCR associations were difficult to assign to individual alleles. The earlier analysis of 587 of the donors excluded some 15 rarely observed V segments, including chromosome 9 orphons, because counts were too low. Roughly uniform sequencing depth across donors was assumed in presence/absence analyses, although this assumption may not hold. In an earlier analysis of approximately 590 of the donors, most TCR beta V segments were observed in productive rearrangements about 90% or about 30% of the time, broadly matching IMGT annotations.

Libraries were made using the immunoSEQ multiplex PCR assay. The multiplex PCR relied on a mix of 60 forward primers for TCR Vbeta segments and 13 reverse primers for TCR Jbeta segments. A multiplex PCR assay on genomic DNA amplified the CDR3 region of rearranged TCR beta genes. The amplified TCR beta libraries were sequenced on the Illumina HiSeq System as 87-base-pair reads. In the original analysis: In a later analysis, tens of millions of unique TCR beta chains were counted across the roughly 610 repertoires, and some 10 million of these chains were shared by at least two donors. A nearest-neighbor algorithm error-corrected the raw reads and collapsed the reads into unique sequences, merging closely related sequences to remove PCR and sequencing errors. CDR3 sequences were aligned to IMGT reference sequences to assign V, D and J gene segments. For a sequence to be retained, a match of at least six nucleotides to both a V gene segment and a J gene segment was required. Rearrangements were called productive when the CDR3 lacked stop codons and stayed in frame with V and J; all others were non-productive. CDR3 was defined by IMGT convention, running from the second conserved V-encoded cysteine to the conserved J-encoded phenylalanine. In an earlier analysis of roughly 610 of the donors, sequences lacking an unambiguous match to a single V gene segment were excluded. In an earlier analysis of around 590 of the donors, a V segment was called functional when productive rearrangements were above 56.7%, and segregating when the standard deviation between donors exceeded 5%. To diagnose cytomegalovirus status from the catalog of TCR beta chain sequences, a statistical classification framework was built. A later analysis assigned V and J genes by comparing TCR nucleotide sequences with IMGT/GENE-DB human TR gene sequences. The TCRdist pipeline was used in a later analysis to assign CDR3 sequences and most-parsimonious VDJ recombination scenarios. In a later analysis, each TCR beta chain was defined by its CDR3 amino acid sequence together with its V-gene family, and reads without a unique V-gene family were excluded. To address suspected cross-contamination and a sequencing artifact, a later analysis removed 450 to 700 highly shared, low-generation-probability nucleotide sequences. In a later analysis, a clonal expansion index for each public chain was calculated from normalized within-repertoire ranks of inferred template counts. Generation probabilities in a later analysis came from a VDJ recombination model fitted to out-of-frame rearrangements, and those results were checked against IGoR. Hypergeometric tests were used in a later analysis to score TCR-TCR, TCR-HLA and TCR-CMV co-occurrence, with a repertoire-size bias correction applied to the TCR pairs. A later analysis estimated false discovery rates by permuting HLA or CMV assignments 20 times. In a later analysis, co-occurring TCRs were grouped with DBSCAN, and TCRdist sequence similarity was added when clustering was performed within HLA-allele-positive subsets. For co-occurrence clustering, repertoires with fewer than 30,000 or more than 120,000 public chains were excluded, along with five repertoires with anomalous nucleotide sharing. What TCRdb holds here is the immuneACCESS table cut down to in-frame rearrangements. Part of the clones is not present; checked against another copy, under half of the missing clones reflect an unresolved V gene, and the others are unexplained. That table supplies the V and J calls and clone size; D and trimming were determined from the DNA. The sample yields 240,000 or so clones; roughly 80% were counted once. The ten largest clones take up over 5% of the sample.

The chain is encoded by TRBV6-6 joined to TRBJ1-1, and perhaps TRBD1 as D gene, on 5 matching bases. The specimen was PBMCs. The source of this sequence is a woman between 40 and 50 years old in good health and CMV-seropositive. The CDR3 here reads CASSLLGGTEAFF. The nucleotide sequence is given as TGTGCCAGCAGTTTATTGGGGGGTACTGAAGCTTTCTTT.